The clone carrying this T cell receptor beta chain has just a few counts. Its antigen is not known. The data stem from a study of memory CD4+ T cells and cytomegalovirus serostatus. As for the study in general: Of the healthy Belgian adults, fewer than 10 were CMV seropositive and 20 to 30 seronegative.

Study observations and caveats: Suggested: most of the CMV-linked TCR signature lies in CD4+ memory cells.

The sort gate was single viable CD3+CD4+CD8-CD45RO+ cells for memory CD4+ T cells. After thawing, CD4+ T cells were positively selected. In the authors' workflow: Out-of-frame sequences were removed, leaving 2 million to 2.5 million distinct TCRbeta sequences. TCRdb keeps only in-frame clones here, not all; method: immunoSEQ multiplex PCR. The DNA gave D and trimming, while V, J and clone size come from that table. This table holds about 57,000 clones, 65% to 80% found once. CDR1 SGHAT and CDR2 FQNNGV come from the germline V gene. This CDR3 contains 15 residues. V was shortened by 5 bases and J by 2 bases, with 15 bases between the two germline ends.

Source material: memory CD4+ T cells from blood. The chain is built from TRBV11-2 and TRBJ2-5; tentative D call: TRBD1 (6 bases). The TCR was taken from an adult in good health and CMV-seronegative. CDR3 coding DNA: TGTGCCAGCAGCCTCAACTCCGGGACACAAGAGACCCAGTACTTC. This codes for CASSLNSGTQETQYF.